This TCR beta chain was retrieved from a study of blood T cell repertoires in COVID-19. For the study at large: Collection of acute and convalescent COVID-19 samples took place in the United States, Italy and Spain. T cells, B-cell-depleted T cells, or PBMCs provided the cDNA or gDNA that served as material.

Study processing details: Amplified reference gene primers provided the basis for estimating nucleated cell counts. Sequencing was performed with immunoSEQ multiplex PCR; in TCRdb, only in-frame clones are kept and a portion is missing. The V and J calls and clone size were taken over from that table, and D and trimming were inferred from the DNA. Altogether around 120,000 clones are present, about three quarters being singletons, with the ten largest covering 6.2%. The TCR originated in a man in his 70s with acute or convalescent COVID-19. The sample comprised peripheral blood.

Here the CDR3 DNA reads TGTGCCAGCAGTTTATGGGGCAGGTGGCAAGAGACCCAGTACTTC. Protein sequence: CASSLWGRWQETQYF. The J gene is TRBJ2-5, the V gene TRBV27, with D perhaps TRBD1 (5 bases). Germline values: CDR1 MNHEY, CDR2 SMNVEV (reference sequence). CDR3 length: 15 residues. V was pared by 1 base and J by 2 bases, with 11 bases between.